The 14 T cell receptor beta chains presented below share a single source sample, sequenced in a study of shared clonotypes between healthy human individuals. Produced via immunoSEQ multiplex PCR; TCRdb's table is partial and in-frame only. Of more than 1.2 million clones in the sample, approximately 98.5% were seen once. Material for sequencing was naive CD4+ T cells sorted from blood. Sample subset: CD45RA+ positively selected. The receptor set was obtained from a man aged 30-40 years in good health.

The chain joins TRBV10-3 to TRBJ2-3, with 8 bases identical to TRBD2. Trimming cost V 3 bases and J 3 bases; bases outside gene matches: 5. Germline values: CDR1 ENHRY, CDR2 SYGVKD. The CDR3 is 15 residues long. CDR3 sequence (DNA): TGTGCCATCAGTGACGCGGGAGGACCAACAGATACGCAGTATTTT. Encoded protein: CAISDAGGPTDTQYF.

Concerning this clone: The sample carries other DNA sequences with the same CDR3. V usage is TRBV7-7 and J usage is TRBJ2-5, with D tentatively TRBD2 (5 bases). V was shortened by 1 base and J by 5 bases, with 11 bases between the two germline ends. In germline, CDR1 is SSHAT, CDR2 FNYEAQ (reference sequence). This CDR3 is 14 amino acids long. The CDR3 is CASSLGTGGETQYF. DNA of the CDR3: TGTGCCAGCAGCTTAGGGACTGGTGGGGAGACCCAGTACTTC.

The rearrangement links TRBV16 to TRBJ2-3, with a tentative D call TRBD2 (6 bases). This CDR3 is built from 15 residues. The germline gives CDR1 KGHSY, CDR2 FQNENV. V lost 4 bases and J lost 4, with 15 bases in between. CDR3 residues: CASSPSEWRADTQYF. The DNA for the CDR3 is TGTGCCAGCAGCCCTAGCGAATGGCGAGCAGATACGCAGTATTTT.

CDR3 sequence (DNA): TGTGCCAGCACCCTCCCCGGGGTGGATACGCAGTATTTT. This encodes CASTLPGVDTQYF. The gene calls are TRBV28 and TRBJ2-3; a possible D gene is TRBD2 (5 bases). The CDR3 extends over 13 amino acids. V was pared by 7 bases and J by 6 bases, with 14 bases between. Germline CDR1 is MDHEN and CDR2 is SYDVKM.

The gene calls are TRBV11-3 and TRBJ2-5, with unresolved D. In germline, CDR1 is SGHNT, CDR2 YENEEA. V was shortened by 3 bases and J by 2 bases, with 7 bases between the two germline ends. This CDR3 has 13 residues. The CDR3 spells CASSLSRQETQYF. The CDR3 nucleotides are TGTGCCAGCAGCTTGAGTAGGCAAGAGACCCAGTACTTC.

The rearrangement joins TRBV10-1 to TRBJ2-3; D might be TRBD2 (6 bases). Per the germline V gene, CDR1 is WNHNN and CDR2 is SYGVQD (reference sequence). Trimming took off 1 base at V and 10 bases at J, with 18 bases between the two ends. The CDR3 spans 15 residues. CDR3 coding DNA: TGCGCCAGCAGTGAGTTTGGTAATAGCGGCGAGCCGCAGTATTTT. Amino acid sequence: CASSEFGNSGEPQYF.

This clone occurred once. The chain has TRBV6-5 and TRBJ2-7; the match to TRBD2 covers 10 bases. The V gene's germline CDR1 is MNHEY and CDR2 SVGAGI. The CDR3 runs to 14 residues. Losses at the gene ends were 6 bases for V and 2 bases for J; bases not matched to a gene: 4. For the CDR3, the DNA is TGTGCCAGCAGAGCTAGCGGGGGTACCTACGAGCAGTACTTC. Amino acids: CASRASGGTYEQYF.

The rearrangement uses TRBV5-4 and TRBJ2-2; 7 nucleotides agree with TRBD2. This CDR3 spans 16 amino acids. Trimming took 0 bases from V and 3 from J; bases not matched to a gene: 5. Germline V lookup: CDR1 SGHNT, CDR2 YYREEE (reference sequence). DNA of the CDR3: TGTGCCAGCAGCTTGGGCGGGAGCTACGACACCGGGGAGCTGTTTTTT. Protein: CASSLGGSYDTGELFF. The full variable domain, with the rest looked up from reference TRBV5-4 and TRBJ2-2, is ETGVTQSPTHLIKTRGQQVTLRCSSQSGHNTVSWYQQALGQGPQFIFQYYREEENGRGNFPPRFSGLQFPNYSSELNVNALELDDSALYLCASSLGGSYDTGELFFGEGSRLTVL.

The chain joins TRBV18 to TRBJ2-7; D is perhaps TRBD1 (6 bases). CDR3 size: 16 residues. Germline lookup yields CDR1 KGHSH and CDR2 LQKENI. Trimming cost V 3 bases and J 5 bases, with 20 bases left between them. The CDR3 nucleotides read TGTGCCAGCTCACCCATCATAGGTCAGGGGAGCCACGAGCAGTACTTC. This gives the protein CASSPIIGQGSHEQYF.

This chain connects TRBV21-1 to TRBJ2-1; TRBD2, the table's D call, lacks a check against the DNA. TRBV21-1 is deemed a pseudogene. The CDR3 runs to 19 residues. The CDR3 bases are TGTGCCAGCAGCAAAGCCCTTTGTCAACTAGCGGAGGGGAGCAATGAGCAGTTCTTC. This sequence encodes CASSKALCQLAEGSNEQFF.

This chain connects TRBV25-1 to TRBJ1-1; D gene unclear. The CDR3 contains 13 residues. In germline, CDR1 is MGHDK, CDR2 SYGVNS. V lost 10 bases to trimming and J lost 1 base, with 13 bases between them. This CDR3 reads CAISNPANTEAFF. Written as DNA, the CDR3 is TGTGCCATCTCAAATCCAGCGAACACTGAAGCTTTCTTT.

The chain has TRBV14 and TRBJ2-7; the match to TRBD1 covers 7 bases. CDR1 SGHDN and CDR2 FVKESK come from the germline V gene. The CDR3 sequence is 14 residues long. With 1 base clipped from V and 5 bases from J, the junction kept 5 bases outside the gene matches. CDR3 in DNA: TGTGCCAGCAGCCAAGGAACAGGGGTCCACGAGCAGTACTTC. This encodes CASSQGTGVHEQYF.

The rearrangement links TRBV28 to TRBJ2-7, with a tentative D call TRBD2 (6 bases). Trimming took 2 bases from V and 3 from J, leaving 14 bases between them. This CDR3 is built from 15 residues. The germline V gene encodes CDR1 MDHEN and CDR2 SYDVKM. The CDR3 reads CASSLAGSGVYEQYF. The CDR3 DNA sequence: TGTGCCAGCAGTTTAGCGGGGTCCGGGGTCTACGAGCAGTACTTC.

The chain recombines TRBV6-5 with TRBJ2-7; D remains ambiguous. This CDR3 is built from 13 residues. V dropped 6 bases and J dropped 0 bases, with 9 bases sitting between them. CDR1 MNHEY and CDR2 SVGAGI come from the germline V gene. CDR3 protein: CASRGFSSYEQYF. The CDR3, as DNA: TGTGCCAGCAGGGGTTTTAGCTCCTACGAGCAGTACTTC.